These 21 T cell receptor beta chains came from one sample sequenced in a study of blood T cells in healthy people across ages (dated by TCRdb to about 2015). The method behind the library was 5' RACE. The run used an Illumina HiSeq 2500. A second PCR of roughly 6 to 12 cycles was run with a J-beta primer mix and a sample-barcoded 5' primer. The public reads were reprocessed in TCRdb via fastp at Q25 and MiXCR, keeping in-frame beta chains. Merged by CDR3 protein, the rows form single entries marked with the most common genes and DNA. The sample table records just under 550,000 distinct CDR3 sequences; approximately 25% of these occur just once. The ten largest clones represent under 9% of the sample. The same sample was also used in a study of T cells of mothers and their children.

Sequenced input: blood. All receptors come from a boy younger than 18 in good health.

The chain links TRBV27 to TRBJ2-7; 11 bases are shared with TRBD2. With V trimmed by 4 bases and J by 4 bases, 12 bases remained unmatched. The germline gives CDR1 MNHEY, CDR2 SMNVEV (reference sequence). The CDR3 runs 17 residues. The CDR3 DNA reads TGTGCCAGCAGTTCAAAACCTCGGCTAGCGGGAGGATACGAGCAGTACTTC. Amino acids: CASSSKPRLAGGYEQYF.

The chain is built from TRBV7-8 and TRBJ2-5, with D possibly called TRBD1 or TRBD2 (5 bases each). The CDR3 consists of 17 residues. The V gene lost 5 bases and the J gene lost 5 bases, with 24 bases spanning the gap. CDR1 SGHVS and CDR2 FQNEAQ come from the germline V gene. CDR3 nucleotides: TGTGCCAGCAGCGCACGACCGGGACCCAAGGAGGCCGAGACCCAGTACTTC. It codes for CASSARPGPKEAETQYF.

This rearrangement joins TRBV25-1 to TRBJ2-5; TRBD2 matches at 12 bases. The germline gives CDR1 MGHDK, CDR2 SYGVNS. This CDR3 spans 19 amino acids. Trimming took 4 bases from V and 4 from J; bases not matched to a gene: 16. CDR3: CASSGGLAGGPRSRETQYF. In nucleotides, the CDR3 is TGTGCCAGCAGTGGCGGTCTAGCGGGAGGGCCGCGTTCCCGAGAGACCCAGTACTTC.

The CDR3 loop reads CSPLTRIGGYEQYF. The CDR3, as DNA: TGCAGTCCCCTTACTCGAATAGGGGGCTACGAGCAGTACTTC. The chain joins TRBV20-1 to TRBJ2-5, with D possibly matching TRBD1 (6 bases). The DNA end is a closer match to TRBJ2-7, so the J assignment may be wrong. The V gene's germline CDR1 is DFQATT and CDR2 SNEGSKA (reference sequence). The CDR3 loop spans 14 amino acids.

The chain recombines TRBV24-1 with TRBJ2-2; TRBD1 matches 7 bases. The V gene end was trimmed by 1 base and the J gene end by 3 bases; junction bases not matched to a gene: 4. Germline V CDR1 and CDR2: KGHDR, SFDVKD. The CDR3 is made up of 16 amino acids. CDR3 in amino acids: CATSDFDREYTGELFF. CDR3 nucleotides: TGTGCCACCAGTGATTTCGACAGGGAATACACCGGGGAGCTGTTTTTT.

This chain joins TRBV7-2 and TRBJ2-1; 7 bases fit TRBD2. CDR1 is SGHTA and CDR2 is FQGNSA in the germline V gene. Unmatched junction bases numbered 10, after V lost 1 base and J lost 7 bases. The CDR3 extends over 16 amino acids. Here the CDR3 DNA reads TGTGCCAGCAGCTTAGGGGTGGGAGGGCCGATTAATGAGCAGTTCTTC. This codes for CASSLGVGGPINEQFF.

The rearrangement joins TRBV25-1 to TRBJ2-4, with D perhaps TRBD2 (7 bases). Germline lookup yields CDR1 MGHDK and CDR2 SYGVNS. The CDR3 is 14 amino acids. The V gene lost 5 bases and the J gene lost 9 bases, with 17 bases spanning the gap. CDR3 coding DNA: TGTGCCAGCAGTCCAAGGGGGGGGAATACCATTCAGTACTTC. Amino acids: CASSPRGGNTIQYF. Together with reference TRBV25-1 and TRBJ2-4, the CDR3 gives the full variable domain: EADIYQTPRYLVIGTGKKITLECSQTMGHDKMYWYQQDPGMELHLIHYSYGVNSTEKGDLSSESTVSRIRTEHFPLTLESARPSHTSQYLCASSPRGGNTIQYFGAGTRLSVL.

The chain uses TRBV3-1 and TRBJ1-2; no firm D call. There are 15 residues in the CDR3. V lost 4 bases, J lost 4 bases, and 16 bases lay in between. Germline CDR1 LGHDT, CDR2 YNNKEL (reference sequence). The CDR3 DNA follows: TGTGCCAGCAGCCCTACTTCCGGCCCGCCCTATGGCTACACCTTC. Translating gives CASSPTSGPPYGYTF.

On this clonotype itself: Relative to the germline gene, one junction end is altered; a read error may explain this. CDR3 bases: TGTGCCAGCAGTTCCCCCGGGACTAGCGTGAGAACAGGTACGCAGTATTTT. Its protein product is CASSSPGTSVRTGTQYF. The chain uses TRBV28 and TRBJ2-3, with 10 bases fitting TRBD2. Germline V lookup: CDR1 MDHEN, CDR2 SYDVKM. This CDR3 contains 17 residues.

The chain is built from TRBV18 and TRBJ2-3; D is undetermined. Trimming left V 9 bases short and J 4 bases short, with 5 bases between. From germline, CDR1 is KGHSH and CDR2 LQKENI. CDR3 length equals 10 residues. This CDR3 reads CASRSDTQYF. The CDR3, as DNA: TGTGCCAGTCGATCAGATACGCAGTATTTT.

This chain connects TRBV29-1 to TRBJ2-5; tentatively, D is TRBD2 (5 bases). The J call is doubtful: the DNA matches TRBJ2-7 better. The germline V gene encodes CDR1 SQVTM and CDR2 ANQGSEA. The CDR3 has 11 residues. The CDR3 DNA is TGCAGCGGGAGGCACGACTACGAGCAGTACTTC. Protein product: CSGRHDYEQYF.

This clonotype came up a few times. The chain couples TRBV7-2 to TRBJ2-5, with unresolved D. The CDR3 has 9 amino acids. Between the trimmed V and J ends, which lost 3 bases and 13 bases, there was a span of 6 bases. Germline V gene data show CDR1 as SGHTA and CDR2 as FQGNSA. CDR3 nucleotide sequence: TGTGCCAGCAGCTTTACTCCGTACTTC. It is translated as CASSFTPYF.

This clonotype appeared a few times. The chain employs TRBV6-4 and TRBJ2-5, with 8 nucleotides matching TRBD1. The CDR3 runs to 22 residues. J gave up 3 bases and V 5 bases, and 29 bases lay outside the gene matches. Germline-derived CDR1 and CDR2 are MRHNA and SNTAGT. As DNA, the CDR3 is TGTGCCAGCAGTCGTTATGGGTTCCCTCTTCGGGGTACCGGGACAGGCGAAGAGACCCAGTACTTC. It is translated as CASSRYGFPLRGTGTGEETQYF.

This clonotype was observed a handful of times. This chain uses TRBV7-2 with TRBJ1-4; TRBD1 agrees at 11 bases. The germline V gene encodes CDR1 SGHTA and CDR2 FQGNSA. This CDR3 region has 18 residues. J lost 2 bases, V lost 2 bases, and 7 bases had no gene match. The CDR3 DNA reads TGTGCCAGCAGCTTATGGGGACAGGGGGTTGCGACTAATGAAAAACTGTTTTTT. Translating gives CASSLWGQGVATNEKLFF. Full variable domain (missing parts from reference TRBV7-2 and TRBJ1-4): GAGVSQSPSNKVTEKGKDVELRCDPISGHTALYWYRQSLGQGLEFLIYFQGNSAPDKSGLPSDRFSAERTGGSVSTLTIQRTQQEDSAVYLCASSLWGQGVATNEKLFFGSGTQLSVL.

The rearrangement uses TRBV20-1 and TRBJ2-3; TRBD1 is a possible D gene (6 bases). Germline V CDR1 and CDR2: DFQATT, SNEGSKA (reference sequence). The CDR3 length is 14 residues. Trimming took off 3 bases at V and 10 bases at J, with 20 bases between the two ends. The CDR3 spells CSARGARGRVAQYF. As DNA, the CDR3 is TGCAGTGCTAGGGGGGCAAGGGGTAGAGTCGCGCAGTATTTT.

This clonotype was recorded a few times. The chain joins TRBV18 to TRBJ1-1; possible D gene TRBD1, 5 bases. V was cut by 4 bases and J by 1 base, with 13 bases left in between. The CDR3 has 15 residues. Looked up from germline, CDR1 is KGHSH and CDR2 is LQKENI. This chain's CDR3 is CASSLKQGRNTEAFF. The CDR3 DNA reads as TGTGCCAGCTCACTAAAGCAGGGCCGGAACACTGAAGCTTTCTTT.

J is TRBJ2-1 and V is TRBV24-1; 11 positions match TRBD2. Trimming at V came to 9 bases and at J to 5 bases, leaving 5 bases not matched to a gene. This CDR3 spans 14 amino acids. CDR1 KGHDR and CDR2 SFDVKD come from the germline V gene. Here the CDR3 DNA reads TGTGCCACCGGTCCGGGACTAGCGGACAATGAGCAGTTCTTC. Translation: CATGPGLADNEQFF.

This chain links TRBV5-1 with TRBJ1-2, with 8 bases aligning to TRBD1. V trimming: 4 bases; J trimming: 5 bases; junction bases outside the gene matches: 7. Germline CDR1 is SGHRS and CDR2 is YFSETQ. The CDR3 extends over 14 amino acids. The DNA of the CDR3 is TGCGCCAGCAGCATATCGGACAGGGAGTATGGCTACACCTTC. Protein product: CASSISDREYGYTF.

This clonotype was counted only a few times. The V call is TRBV7-8, the J call TRBJ2-7, with D possibly being TRBD1 (6 bases). Looked up from germline, CDR1 is SGHVS and CDR2 is FQNEAQ. This CDR3 has 13 residues. V was trimmed by 4 bases and J by 7 bases, leaving 14 bases between them. CDR3 amino acids: CASSWDTLYEQYF. The DNA for the CDR3 is TGTGCCAGCAGCTGGGACACCCTTTATGAGCAGTACTTC.

This clonotype came up a few times. The rearrangement links TRBV18 to TRBJ2-5, with TRBD2 identical over 15 bases. V lost 3 bases, J lost 0 bases, and 8 bases stayed unmatched. Germline lookup yields CDR1 KGHSH and CDR2 LQKENI. This CDR3 contains 19 residues. The CDR3 sequence is CASSPLGLAGGNYQETQYF. As DNA, the CDR3 is TGTGCCAGCTCACCGCTGGGACTAGCGGGAGGAAATTACCAAGAGACCCAGTACTTC.

In regard to this clonotype: This sequence may be a read error, since a much larger clone differs from it by one base. The chain combines TRBV28 with TRBJ1-3; D is unresolved. The V gene lost 3 bases and the J gene lost 0 bases, with 6 bases spanning the gap. CDR1 is MDHEN, CDR2 SYDVKM, per germline. This CDR3 has 14 amino acids. CDR3 residues: CASSLRDSGNTIYF. CDR3 in DNA: TGTGCCAGCAGTTTGAGGGACTCTGGAAACACCATATATTTT.